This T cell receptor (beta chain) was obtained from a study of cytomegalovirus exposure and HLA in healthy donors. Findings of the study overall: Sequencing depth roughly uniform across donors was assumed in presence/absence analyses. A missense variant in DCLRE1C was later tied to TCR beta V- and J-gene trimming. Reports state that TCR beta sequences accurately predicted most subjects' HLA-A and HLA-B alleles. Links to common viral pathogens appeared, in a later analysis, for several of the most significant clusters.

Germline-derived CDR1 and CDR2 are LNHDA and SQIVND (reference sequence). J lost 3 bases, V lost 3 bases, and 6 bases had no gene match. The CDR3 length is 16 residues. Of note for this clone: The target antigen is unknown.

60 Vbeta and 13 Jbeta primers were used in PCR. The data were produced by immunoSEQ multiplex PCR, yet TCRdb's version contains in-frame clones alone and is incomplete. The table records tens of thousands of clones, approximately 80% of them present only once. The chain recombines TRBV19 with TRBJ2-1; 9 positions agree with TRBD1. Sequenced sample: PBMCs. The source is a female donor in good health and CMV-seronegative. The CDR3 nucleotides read TGTGCCAGTAGTATCCCTGGACAGGGGAACTACAATGAGCAGTTCTTC. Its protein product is CASSIPGQGNYNEQFF. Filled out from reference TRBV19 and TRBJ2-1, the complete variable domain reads DGGITQSPKYLFRKEGQNVTLSCEQNLNHDAMYWYRQDPGQGLRLIYYSQIVNDFQKGDIAEGYSVSREKKESFPLTVTSAQKNPTAFYLCASSIPGQGNYNEQFFGPGTRLTVL.